This T cell receptor (beta chain) was obtained from a study of cytomegalovirus exposure and HLA in healthy donors. Notes on the study in general: The tendency of first-cohort TCR clusters to co-occur in the 100 to 150 validation repertoires was identified by a subsequent analysis.

This CDR3 spans 14 amino acids. Germline V gene lookup returns CDR1 MNHEY and CDR2 SVGAGI. V was cut by 5 bases and J by 8 bases, with 13 bases left in between. The protocol was immunoSEQ multiplex PCR, while the TCRdb copy is restricted to in-frame clones and leaves out a portion. The data hold 65,000 to 95,000 clones, with 85% to 95% observed a single time. Notes on this clone: Its antigen remains unknown.

The TCR originated in a man between 18 and 35 years old in good health and CMV-seronegative. The sequenced material came from PBMCs. The genes are TRBV6-5 and TRBJ1-6; D perhaps matches TRBD1 (6 bases). The CDR3 DNA reads TGTGCCAGCAGTGCCGGGACATCCCATTCACCCCTCCACTTT. This translates into CASSAGTSHSPLHF.